A single sample gave rise to the 9 T cell receptor beta chains below, sequenced in a study of radiotherapy plus CTLA-4 blockade in lung cancer. Data came from immunoSEQ multiplex PCR; TCRdb stores just in-frame clones and leaves some out. The sample has 81,000 or so clones; around 76% are singletons. This material consisted of peripheral blood, taken from a patient treated with radiotherapy plus ipilimumab. The receptors derive from a human donor with non-small cell lung cancer whose response to radiotherapy plus ipilimumab could not be evaluated. Some clones in this sample may be carry-over from other donors' samples.

The genes are TRBV28 and TRBJ2-2; D perhaps matches TRBD2 (5 bases). V lost 5 bases, J lost 3 bases, and 16 bases lay in between. Germline V gives CDR1 MDHEN, CDR2 SYDVKM. The CDR3 length is 16 residues. The CDR3 nucleotides read TGTGCCAGCAGTCCTAACACCGGGATCTACACCGGGGAGCTGTTTTTT. Translating gives CASSPNTGIYTGELFF.

The chain joins TRBV6-5 to TRBJ2-3; 8 bases map to TRBD2. Germline V CDR1 and CDR2: MNHEY, SVGAGI. Trimming took 2 bases from V and 0 from J; bases not matched to a gene: 4. The CDR3 loop spans 16 amino acids. CDR3 coding DNA: TGTGCCAGCAGTTACGCGGGGGGCATTAGCACAGATACGCAGTATTTT. Translation gives CASSYAGGISTDTQYF.

The chain recombines TRBV7-2 with TRBJ2-2; D is uncertain. The CDR3 runs 13 residues. Trimming pared 0 bases from V and 5 bases from J, leaving 4 bases between. CDR1 and CDR2 (germline): SGHTA, FQGNSA. CDR3 amino acids: CASSLAATGELFF. As DNA, the CDR3 is TGTGCCAGCAGCTTAGCGGCTACCGGGGAGCTGTTTTTT. The full variable domain, in which reference TRBV7-2 and TRBJ2-2 provide the parts outside the CDR3, is GAGVSQSPSNKVTEKGKDVELRCDPISGHTALYWYRQSLGQGLEFLIYFQGNSAPDKSGLPSDRFSAERTGGSVSTLTIQRTQQEDSAVYLCASSLAATGELFFGEGSRLTVL.

The V call is TRBV7-9, the J call TRBJ2-3; 8 bases align to TRBD2. The CDR3 runs 15 residues. With 4 bases clipped from V and 1 base from J, the junction kept 4 bases outside the gene matches. Germline V gene data show CDR1 as SEHNR and CDR2 as FQNEAQ (reference sequence). Here the CDR3 DNA reads TGTGCCAGCAGCTGGAGCGGGGGCCGCACAGATACGCAGTATTTT. Its translation: CASSWSGGRTDTQYF.

V and J are TRBV20-1 and TRBJ1-1; D is ambiguous. This CDR3 is 11 amino acids long. Germline loops: CDR1 DFQATT, CDR2 SNEGSKA (reference sequence). V shed 0 bases and J shed 11 bases, with 10 bases lying between them. CDR3 coding DNA: TGCAGTGCTAGAGAGATTCCCGAGGCTTTCTTT. Its translation: CSAREIPEAFF.

The rearrangement links TRBV18 to TRBJ2-5, with D uncertain. Germline CDR1 and CDR2: KGHSH and LQKENI. This CDR3 has 14 amino acids. Trimming removed 3 bases from V and 1 base from J, with 9 bases in between. For the CDR3, the DNA is TGTGCCAGCTCACCTCCCTCGGGCCAAGAGACCCAGTACTTC. This translates into CASSPPSGQETQYF.

The chain uses TRBV6-5 and TRBJ2-3, with 9 bases that match TRBD2. The CDR3 covers 14 residues. Germline CDR1 and CDR2: MNHEY and SVGAGI. The junction had 2 bases not matched to a gene; V was cut back by 6 bases and J by 1 base. The CDR3, as DNA: TGTGCCAGCAGACAGCGGGGGGGCACAGATACGCAGTATTTT. It codes for CASRQRGGTDTQYF.

The chain combines TRBV11-2 with TRBJ2-7; D not resolved. This CDR3 has 17 residues. Trimming left V 5 bases short and J 0 bases short, with 20 bases between. Germline-derived CDR1 and CDR2 are SGHAT and FQNNGV. CDR3 residues: CASSLTTFVVGSYEQYF. The CDR3 DNA reads as TGTGCCAGCAGCCTAACGACATTCGTGGTCGGCTCCTACGAGCAGTACTTC. The full variable domain, completed using reference TRBV11-2 and TRBJ2-7, is EAGVAQSPRYKIIEKRQSVAFWCNPISGHATLYWYQQILGQGPKLLIQFQNNGVVDDSQLPKDRFSAERLKGVDSTLKIQPAKLEDSAVYLCASSLTTFVVGSYEQYFGPGTRLTVT.

The chain employs TRBV28 and TRBJ2-4; a weak D match, TRBD2 (5 bases). V was trimmed by 5 bases and J by 5 bases, leaving 13 bases between them. The length of the CDR3 is 14 residues. The germline V gene encodes CDR1 MDHEN and CDR2 SYDVKM. CDR3 protein: CASSNEGPQNIQYF. Here the CDR3 DNA reads TGTGCCAGCAGTAATGAGGGTCCCCAAAACATTCAGTACTTC.